This T cell receptor (beta chain) was profiled in a study of HIV-infected patients and healthy controls. Study conclusions and caveats: CMV-associated CDR3s mostly grew nonsignificantly during therapy, while HIV-associated CDR3s declined significantly.

Germline CDR1 reads SGHNT; CDR2 reads YYREEE (reference sequence). Between the trimmed V and J ends, which lost 0 bases and 0 bases, there was a span of 8 bases. The CDR3 has 15 amino acids. Follow-up blood was drawn about 14 weeks, roughly three months, after antiretroviral therapy began. The repertoire came from unfractionated whole blood and reflected all unsorted peripheral T cells. The table lists this clonotype with a few counts. What it binds is unknown. Reverse transcription used approximately 500 ng RNA and constant-region primers for alpha and beta. Separate chain-specific third strand synthesis with multiplexing indices produced the alpha and beta libraries. TCRdb recomputed calls from the 5' RACE reads with MiXCR, one row per CDR3 protein. Counted here are 4,500 to 6,000 distinct CDR3 sequences, about 8.7% occurring once; the ten biggest clones make up roughly a quarter.

The sample was blood, taken during antiretroviral therapy. The sequence was collected from an adult with HIV infection. The V gene is TRBV5-4, the J gene TRBJ2-3; unclear D gene. Here the CDR3 reads CASSLAHTSTDTQYF. In DNA form, the CDR3 reads TGTGCCAGCAGCTTGGCACATACTAGCACAGATACGCAGTATTTT.